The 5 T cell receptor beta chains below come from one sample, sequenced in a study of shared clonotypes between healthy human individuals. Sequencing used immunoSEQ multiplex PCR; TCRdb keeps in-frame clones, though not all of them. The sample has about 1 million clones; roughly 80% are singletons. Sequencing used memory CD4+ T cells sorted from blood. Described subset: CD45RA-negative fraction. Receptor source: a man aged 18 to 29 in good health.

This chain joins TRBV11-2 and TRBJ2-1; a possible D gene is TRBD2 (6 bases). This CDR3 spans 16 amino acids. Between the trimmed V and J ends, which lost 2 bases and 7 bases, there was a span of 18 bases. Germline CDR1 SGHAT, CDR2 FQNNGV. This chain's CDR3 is CASSLRLARGVNEQFF. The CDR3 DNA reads TGTGCCAGCAGCTTAAGGCTAGCGAGAGGGGTGAATGAGCAGTTCTTC. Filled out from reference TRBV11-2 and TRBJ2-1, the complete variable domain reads EAGVAQSPRYKIIEKRQSVAFWCNPISGHATLYWYQQILGQGPKLLIQFQNNGVVDDSQLPKDRFSAERLKGVDSTLKIQPAKLEDSAVYLCASSLRLARGVNEQFFGPGTRLTVL.

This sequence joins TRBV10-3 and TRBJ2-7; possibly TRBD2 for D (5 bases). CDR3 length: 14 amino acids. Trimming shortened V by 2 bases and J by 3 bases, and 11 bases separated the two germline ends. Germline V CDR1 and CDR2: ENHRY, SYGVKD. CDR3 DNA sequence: TGTGCCATCAGTGAGCAAGCGGCAGGCTACGAGCAGTACTTC. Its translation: CAISEQAAGYEQYF.

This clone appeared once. CDR3 protein: CASSSGTGMADTQYF. The CDR3 nucleotides are TGTGCCAGCAGCTCCGGGACAGGGATGGCAGATACGCAGTATTTT. The chain has TRBV11-3 and TRBJ2-3; 9 bases fit TRBD1. This CDR3 contains 15 residues. J gave up 4 bases and V 4 bases, and 6 bases lay outside the gene matches. CDR1 is SGHNT and CDR2 is YENEEA in the germline V gene. The variable domain in full, completed from reference TRBV11-3 and TRBJ2-3, reads EAGVVQSPRYKIIEKKQPVAFWCNPISGHNTLYWYLQNLGQGPELLIRYENEEAVDDSQLPKDRFSAERLKGVDSTLKIQPAELGDSAVYLCASSSGTGMADTQYFGPGTRLTVL.

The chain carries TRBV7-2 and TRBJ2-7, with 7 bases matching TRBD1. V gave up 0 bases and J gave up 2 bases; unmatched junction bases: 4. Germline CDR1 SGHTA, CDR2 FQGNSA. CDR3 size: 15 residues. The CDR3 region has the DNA TGTGCCAGCAGCTTAGCCCGGGACAGACCCTACGAGCAGTACTTC. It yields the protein CASSLARDRPYEQYF.

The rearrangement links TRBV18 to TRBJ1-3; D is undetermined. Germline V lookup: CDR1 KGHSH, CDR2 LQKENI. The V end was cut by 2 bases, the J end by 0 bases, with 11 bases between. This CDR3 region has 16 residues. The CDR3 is CASSPMGSVSGNTIYF. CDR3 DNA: TGTGCCAGCTCACCAATGGGGAGCGTCTCTGGAAACACCATATATTTT.